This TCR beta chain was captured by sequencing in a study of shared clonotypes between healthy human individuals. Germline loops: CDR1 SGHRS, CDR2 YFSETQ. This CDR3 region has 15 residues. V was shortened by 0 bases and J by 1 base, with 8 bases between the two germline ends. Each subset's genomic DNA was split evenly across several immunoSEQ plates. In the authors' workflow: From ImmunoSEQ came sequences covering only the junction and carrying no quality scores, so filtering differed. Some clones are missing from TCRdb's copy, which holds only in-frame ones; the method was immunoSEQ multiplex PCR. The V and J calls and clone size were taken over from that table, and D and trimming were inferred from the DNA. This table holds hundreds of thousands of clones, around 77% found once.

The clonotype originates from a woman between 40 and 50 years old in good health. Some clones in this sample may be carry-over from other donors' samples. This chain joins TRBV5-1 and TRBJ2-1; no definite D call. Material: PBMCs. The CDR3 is CASSLVHGSYNEQFF. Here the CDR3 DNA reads TGCGCCAGCAGCTTGGTTCACGGGTCCTACAATGAGCAGTTCTTC.